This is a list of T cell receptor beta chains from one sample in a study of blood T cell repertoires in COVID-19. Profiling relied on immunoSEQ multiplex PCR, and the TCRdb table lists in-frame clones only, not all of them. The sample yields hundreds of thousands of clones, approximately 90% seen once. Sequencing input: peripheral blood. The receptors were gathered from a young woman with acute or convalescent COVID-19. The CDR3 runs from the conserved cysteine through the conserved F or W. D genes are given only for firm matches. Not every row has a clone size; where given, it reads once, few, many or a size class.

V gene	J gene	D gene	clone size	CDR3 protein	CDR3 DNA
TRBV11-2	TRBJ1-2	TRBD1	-	CASSLAQGQGLGYTF	TGTGCCAGCAGCTTAGCACAGGGGCAGGGGTTAGGCTACACCTTC
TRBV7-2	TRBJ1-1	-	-	CASSIRRFQGAFF	TGTGCCAGCAGTATAAGAAGGTTTCAGGGAGCTTTCTTT
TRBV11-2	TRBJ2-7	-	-	CASSLVGGRNEQYF	TGTGCCAGCAGCTTAGTCGGGGGTAGAAACGAGCAGTACTTC
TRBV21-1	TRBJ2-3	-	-	CASSKVWVQGNTQYF	TGTGCCAGCAGCAAAGTTTGGGTACAGGGTAATACGCAGTATTTT
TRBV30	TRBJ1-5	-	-	CAWSVQGNQPQHF	TGTGCCTGGAGTGTGCAGGGGAATCAGCCCCAGCATTTT
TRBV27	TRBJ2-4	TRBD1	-	CASSPHLDRDDIQYF	TGTGCCAGCAGTCCTCACCTTGACAGGGATGACATTCAGTACTTC
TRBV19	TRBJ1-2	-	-	CASSAAPTGNYGYTF	TGTGCCAGTAGTGCCGCGCCGACAGGAAACTATGGCTACACCTTC
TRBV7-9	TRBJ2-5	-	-	CASSLIAADQETQYF	TGTGCCAGCAGCTTAATCGCGGCAGACCAAGAGACCCAGTACTTC
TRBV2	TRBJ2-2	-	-	CASTDMHTGELFF	TGTGCCAGCACCGACATGCACACCGGGGAGCTGTTTTTT
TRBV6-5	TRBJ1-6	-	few	CASSYSRNSPLHF	TGTGCCAGCAGTTACTCGAGGAATTCACCCCTCCACTTT
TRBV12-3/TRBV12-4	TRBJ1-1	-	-	CASSLEVFTEAFF	TGTGCCAGCAGTTTGGAGGTTTTCACTGAAGCTTTCTTT
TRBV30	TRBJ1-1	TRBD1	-	CACRQGAIVGTEAFF	TGTGCCTGTCGACAGGGGGCGATTGTCGGCACTGAAGCTTTCTTT
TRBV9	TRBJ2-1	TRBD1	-	CASSVGTGNSDEQFF	TGTGCCAGCAGCGTAGGGACAGGAAATTCCGATGAGCAGTTCTTC
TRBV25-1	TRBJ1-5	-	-	CASSAPGGNQPQHF	TGTGCCAGCAGTGCGCCAGGGGGCAATCAGCCCCAGCATTTT
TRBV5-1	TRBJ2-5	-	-	CASSSSFKETQYF	TGCGCCAGCAGCTCTTCCTTTAAAGAGACCCAGTACTTC
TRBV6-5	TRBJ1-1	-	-	CASSYARGNTEAFF	TGTGCCAGCAGTTACGCCCGGGGGAACACTGAAGCTTTCTTT
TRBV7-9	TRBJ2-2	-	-	CASSITTTGELFF	TGTGCCAGCAGCATTACAACCACCGGGGAGCTGTTTTTT
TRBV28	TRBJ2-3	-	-	CASSSITLNGGTQYF	TGTGCCAGCAGTTCAATAACCTTAAACGGGGGTACGCAGTATTTT
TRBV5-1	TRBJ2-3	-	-	CASSLILAPTDTQYF	TGCGCCAGCAGCTTGATTCTAGCCCCCACAGATACGCAGTATTTT
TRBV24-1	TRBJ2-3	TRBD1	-	CATEGTESTDTQYF	TGTGCCACTGAAGGGACAGAGAGCACAGATACGCAGTATTTT
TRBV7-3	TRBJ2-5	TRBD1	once	CASSPGTVEGTQYF	TGTGCCAGCAGCCCCGGGACAGTCGAGGGGACCCAGTACTTC